The rows below give T cell receptor beta chains drawn from one sample of a study of shared clonotypes between healthy human individuals. Profiling relied on immunoSEQ multiplex PCR, and the TCRdb table lists in-frame clones only, not all of them. The profile covers a few hundred thousand clones, with more than 70% appearing a single time and around 13% taken by the ten largest. The sample consisted of PBMCs. The receptors shown here come from a middle-aged woman in good health. Some clones in this sample may be carry-over from other donors' samples. Each CDR3 is given with its conserved first and last residue. Each record gives: J gene, D gene, clone size, V gene, CDR3 DNA, CDR3 protein. D genes are given only for firm matches. Clone size, where shown, is once, few, many, or a class for clones that have expanded.

TRBJ2-3 TRBD2 NA TRBV9 TGTGCCAGCAGCCCAAGCGGGAGGCTCACAGATACGCAGTATTTT CASSPSGRLTDTQYF
TRBJ2-7 NA NA TRBV7-2 TGTGCCAGCAGCTCTAAGATGGGCCCCTACGAGCAGTACTTC CASSSKMGPYEQYF
TRBJ1-2 TRBD1 NA TRBV28 TGTGCCAGCAGTCGGACAGGGAATAACTATGGCTACACCTTC CASSRTGNNYGYTF
TRBJ1-1 NA once TRBV6-6 TGTGCCAGCAGTGGGACATTGAACACTGAAGCTTTCTTT CASSGTLNTEAFF
TRBJ2-4 TRBD2 few TRBV5-1 TGCGCCAGCAGCTTGGTTTCTAGCGGGAGTCCCATTCAGTACTTC CASSLVSSGSPIQYF
TRBJ2-3 TRBD1 few TRBV18 TGTGCCAGCTCACCACGAGGACAGGGGTTGCCAGATACGCAGTATTTT CASSPRGQGLPDTQYF
TRBJ2-1 TRBD2 NA TRBV18 TGTGCCAGCACCACCCTCCTGGGGTATAGCGGGAGGCCCTCCTACAATGAGCAGTTCTTC CASTTLLGYSGRPSYNEQFF
TRBJ1-2 NA NA TRBV29-1 TGCAGCGTTGGGCCAGCCGGTGGCTACACCTTC CSVGPAGGYTF
TRBJ2-1 TRBD1 NA TRBV5-1 TGCGCCAGCAGCCTAACGCCAGGGACAGCGCCCTACAATGAGCAGTTCTTC CASSLTPGTAPYNEQFF
TRBJ1-3 NA NA TRBV29-1 TGCAGCGTTGAAGTTGGGAACTCTGGAAACACCATATATTTT CSVEVGNSGNTIYF
TRBJ2-1 NA many TRBV5-5 TGTGCCAGCAGCTTGAGACTACAAGACCGCTCCTACAATGAGCAGTTCTTC CASSLRLQDRSYNEQFF
TRBJ2-7 NA NA TRBV7-8 TGTGCCAGCAGCTCTCGGCTACACGAGCAGTACTTC CASSSRLHEQYF
TRBJ2-2 TRBD1 NA TRBV2 TGTGCCAGCTCCGAGACAGGGGTCGGTCTCACCGGGGAGCTGTTCTTT CASSETGVGLTGELFF
TRBJ2-2 NA NA TRBV30 TGTGCCTGGAGTACCTCACGCGTTAGCGCCGGGGAGCTGTTTTTT CAWSTSRVSAGELFF
TRBJ1-1 NA once TRBV28 TGTGCGTCTTTAGGACAGAACACTGAAGCTTTCTTT CASLGQNTEAFF
TRBJ2-5 TRBD1 NA TRBV5-3 TGTGCCAGAAGCTTTAGGGGACAGGGGAATGAGGTCCAAGAGACCCAGTACTTC CARSFRGQGNEVQETQYF
TRBJ1-1 NA many TRBV7-9 TGTGCCAGCAGCTTAGCCCTCGGAAACACTGAAGCTTTCTTT CASSLALGNTEAFF
TRBJ2-1 TRBD2 NA TRBV7-2 TGTGCCAGCAGCTTAGGTGGCGGGAGGGCCCTCAGGTACAATGAGCAGTTCTTC CASSLGGGRALRYNEQFF
TRBJ2-4 TRBD2 NA TRBV10-1 TGCGCCAGCAGCCCGTCGGGGGGAAACATTCAGTACTTC CASSPSGGNIQYF
TRBJ1-2 NA few TRBV9 TGTGCCAGCAGCGACAACTATGGCTACACCTTC CASSDNYGYTF
TRBJ1-3 TRBD1 NA TRBV6-6 TGTGCCAGCAGGCCAGGGGGCGAGAACACCATATATTTT CASRPGGENTIYF
TRBJ2-5 NA many TRBV5-1 TGCGCCAGCAGCTTGGCCCTACGGCAAGAGACCCAGTACTTC CASSLALRQETQYF
TRBJ2-7 NA NA TRBV6-1 TGTGCCAGCAGTGAGAGTCGTTCCTACGAGCAGTACTTC CASSESRSYEQYF
TRBJ2-2 TRBD1 NA TRBV10-3 TGTGCCATCACCCCCCGACAGGGCGCGGGGGAGCTGTTTTTT CAITPRQGAGELFF
TRBJ1-1 TRBD1 NA TRBV5-1 TGCGCCAGCAGGACAGGGGTAATGAACACTGAAGCTTTCTTT CASRTGVMNTEAFF
TRBJ2-7 NA NA TRBV28 TGTGCCAGCAGTTTTAGGGTAAACTACGAGCAGTACTTC CASSFRVNYEQYF
TRBJ2-7 TRBD2 NA TRBV5-1 TGCGCCAGCAGCCGGACTAGCGGGAGCTACGAGCAGTACTTC CASSRTSGSYEQYF
TRBJ2-7 NA NA TRBV6-5 TGTGCCAGCAGCCGGACAGACCGCTCCTACGAGCAGTACTTC CASSRTDRSYEQYF
TRBJ2-5 TRBD2 NA TRBV13 TGTGCCAGCAGCTCCCGACTAGCGGGATCCCAAGAGACCCAGTACTTC CASSSRLAGSQETQYF